These T cell receptor beta chains were read from a single sample in a study of cytomegalovirus exposure and HLA in healthy donors. Profiling relied on immunoSEQ multiplex PCR, and the TCRdb table lists in-frame clones only, not all of them. Counted here are 200,000 or so clones, about 90% occurring once; the ten biggest clones make up about 1%. Input material: PBMCs. The receptors were gathered from a woman under 30 in good health and CMV-seronegative. CDR3s include the opening cysteine and the closing phenylalanine or tryptophan. The D gene is left open where the match is weak. The listing skips clone size in some rows; elsewhere it reads once, few, many or a size class.

>TRBV19|.|.|TRBJ2-1
TGTGCCAGTAGTACTCAAACTACCTTAGCGGTCCCCTCCTACAATGAGCAGTTCTTC
CASSTQTTLAVPSYNEQFF
>TRBV28|TRBD2|once|TRBJ2-7
TGTGCCACCAGGACTAGCACTTTCGAGCAGTACTTC
CATRTSTFEQYF
>TRBV5-5|TRBD1|.|TRBJ1-2
TGTGCCAGCAGCTTGTTTGCCGGGACAGACTATGGCTACACCTTC
CASSLFAGTDYGYTF
>TRBV6-5|TRBD2|.|TRBJ2-1
TGTGCCAGCAGCCGCGGGGAGGGCAATGAGCAGTTCTTC
CASSRGEGNEQFF
>TRBV15|TRBD1|.|TRBJ2-7
TGTGCCACCAGCAGGGGGGACAGGGAAGGTTTGATCAACGAGCAGTACTTC
CATSRGDREGLINEQYF
>TRBV11-2|.|.|TRBJ1-2
TGTGCCAGCAGCTTGCCTGGGGACACCCTTGGGGGCTACACCTTC
CASSLPGDTLGGYTF
>TRBV5-6|.|.|TRBJ2-7
TGTGCCAGCAGCTTGGGGGGAGAGAACGAGCAGTACTTC
CASSLGGENEQYF
>TRBV29-1|.|.|TRBJ2-7
TGCAGCGTTGAATTTAGACAGGAGCAGTACTTC
CSVEFRQEQYF
>TRBV7-3|.|.|TRBJ2-1
TGTGCCAGCAGCTTACGCCAGGGGGGCTACAATGAGCAGTTCTTC
CASSLRQGGYNEQFF
>TRBV11-2|TRBD1|many|TRBJ2-7
TGTGCCAGCAGCCAAGTGGACAGGTTCTCCTACGAGCAGTACTTC
CASSQVDRFSYEQYF
>TRBV19|.|.|TRBJ1-2
TGTGCCAGTAGTATTAATTCAGGGAATGGCTACACCTTC
CASSINSGNGYTF
>TRBV25-1|.|.|TRBJ1-4
TGTGCCAGCAGTGGGTGGGGGACATTGGGGGAAAAACTGTTTTTT
CASSGWGTLGEKLFF
>TRBV6-6|.|.|TRBJ1-5
TGTGCCAGCAGGTCCCCAGGTGGGAGCAATCAGCCCCAGCATTTT
CASRSPGGSNQPQHF
>TRBV28|.|.|TRBJ1-2
TGTGCCAGCAGTTCAGGTTTAGGTGGCTACACCTTC
CASSSGLGGYTF
>TRBV6-5|.|.|TRBJ2-2
TGTGCCAGCAGTTCCCGGGCCGGGGAGCTGTTTTTT
CASSSRAGELFF
>TRBV2|TRBD1|.|TRBJ1-2
TGTGCCAGCAAATCGATGACAGGGGTTTCTCCACCCTATGGCTACACCTTC
CASKSMTGVSPPYGYTF
>TRBV13|TRBD1|.|TRBJ1-3
TGTGCCAGCAGCCCACAGGGGTATGGCGTTAACACCATATATTTT
CASSPQGYGVNTIYF
>TRBV28|.|.|TRBJ1-6
TGTGCCAGCAGTCACAGGGCGCTCGAGAATTCACCCCTCCACTTT
CASSHRALENSPLHF
>TRBV5-1|.|.|TRBJ2-2
TGCGCCAGCAGCTTGCGGCAGGGAGGGAACACCGGGGAGCTGTTTTTT
CASSLRQGGNTGELFF
>TRBV2|.|few|TRBJ1-2
TGTGCCAGCATCCCGCCGGACTATGGCTACACCTTC
CASIPPDYGYTF
>TRBV4-1|.|.|TRBJ2-1
TGCGCCAGCAGCCACCTCGGGGGGCCCCCACACAATGAGCAGTTCTTC
CASSHLGGPPHNEQFF
>TRBV11-2|.|.|TRBJ2-1
TGTGCCAGCAGCTTAGATAGAGCCAATGAGCAGTTCTTC
CASSLDRANEQFF
>TRBV28|TRBD1|few|TRBJ2-7
TGTGCCAGCAGTTTCAGGACAGGGGGATACGAGCAGTACTTC
CASSFRTGGYEQYF
>TRBV30|.|.|TRBJ1-1
TGTGCCTGGAGTGTAAAGCCAGCCACCCGGGGCACTGAAGCTTTCTTT
CAWSVKPATRGTEAFF
>TRBV7-9|.|.|TRBJ1-1
TGTGCCAGCAGTCCCCCTGACTTTAAGGCTTTCTTT
CASSPPDFKAFF
>TRBV28|.|.|TRBJ1-1
TGTGCCAGCAGTTTGCAGGGCTTGAACACTGAAGCTTTCTTT
CASSLQGLNTEAFF
>TRBV7-9|.|once|TRBJ1-4
TGTGCCAGCAGCGGAACAGGGTTGAGGCTAGGTGAAAAACTGTTTTTT
CASSGTGLRLGEKLFF